Presented here are 8 T cell receptor beta chains from one specimen sequenced in a study of Graves' ophthalmopathy and Graves' hyperthyroidism. RNA served as the template for amplifying TCR beta CDR3 regions. Second-round multiplex PCR followed a first-round RT-PCR using HTBI primers. MiXCR was run by TCRdb on the multiplex PCR reads, yielding one entry per CDR3 protein. The profile shows a few hundred thousand distinct CDR3 sequences, more than 20% of them singletons. The material sequenced was peripheral blood. These receptors were collected from a woman aged 18-29 years with stable Graves' hyperthyroidism.

This clonotype was detected many times. The chain links TRBV2 to TRBJ1-6; 10 positions match TRBD1. CDR3 length: 13 residues. Trimming at V came to 10 bases and at J to 10 bases, leaving 7 bases not matched to a gene. CDR1 SNHLY and CDR2 FYNNEI come from the germline V gene. The CDR3 is CATGDRGFSPLHF. The CDR3 bases are TGTGCCACCGGGGACAGGGGATTCTCACCCCTCCACTTT. The full variable domain, completed using reference TRBV2 and TRBJ1-6, is EPEVTQTPSHQVTQMGQEVILRCVPISNHLYFYWYRQILGQKVEFLVSFYNNEISEKSEIFDDQFSVERPDGSNFTLKIRSTKLEDSAMYFCATGDRGFSPLHFGNGTRLTVT.

This clonotype has at least ten counts. The CDR3 nucleotides read TGTGCCACCAGCAGAGAGCAGGGCCGGGGTCGGCTAGAGACCCAGTACTTC. This gives the protein CATSREQGRGRLETQYF. The chain combines TRBV15 with TRBJ2-5; D assignment may be TRBD1 or TRBD2 (5 bases each). Trimming stripped 0 bases from V and 4 bases from J, with 18 bases between. Looked up from germline, CDR1 is LNHNV and CDR2 is YYDKDF (reference sequence). The CDR3 runs 17 residues. Full variable domain (rest looked up from reference TRBV15 and TRBJ2-5): DAMVIQNPRYQVTQFGKPVTLSCSQTLNHNVMYWYQQKSSQAPKLLFHYYDKDFNNEADTPDNFQSRRPNTSFCFLDIRSPGLGDTAMYLCATSREQGRGRLETQYFGPGTRLLVL.

This clonotype was counted many times. The CDR3 spells CSVEAPTGGGNTIYF. CDR3 DNA sequence: TGCAGCGTTGAAGCCCCCACGGGTGGTGGAAACACCATATATTTT. The V call is TRBV29-1, the J call TRBJ1-3; D not resolved. The CDR3 totals 15 residues. V lost 1 base and J 3 bases, leaving 13 bases between the germline ends. Looked up from germline, CDR1 is SQVTM and CDR2 is ANQGSEA.

This clonotype showed up many times. The rearrangement uses TRBV19 and TRBJ1-1; the D gene is possibly TRBD1 (5 bases). Germline CDR1 LNHDA, CDR2 SQIVND (reference sequence). V dropped 7 bases and J dropped 1 base, with 19 bases sitting between them. The length of the CDR3 is 16 residues. The CDR3, as DNA: TGTGCCAGTATCGAGAGAAGGGGCGTAAGGAACACTGAAGCTTTCTTT. It translates to CASIERRGVRNTEAFF.

This clonotype came up many times. The gene calls are TRBV6-5 and TRBJ1-5, with D possibly matching TRBD1 (6 bases). The V gene's germline CDR1 is MNHEY and CDR2 SVGAGI. V lost 7 bases, J lost 1 base, and 11 bases lay in between. This CDR3 is built from 14 residues. CDR3 sequence reads: CASIPDRSNQPQHF. The CDR3, as DNA: TGTGCCAGCATCCCGGACAGAAGCAATCAGCCCCAGCATTTT.

There are many counts of this clonotype. The chain carries TRBV12-3 or TRBV12-4 and TRBJ2-5; TRBD2 agrees at 11 bases. Trimming cost V 5 bases and J 2 bases; bases outside gene matches: 4. This CDR3 comprises 15 residues. DNA of the CDR3: TGTGCCAGCAGTGGGACTAGCGGATTACAAGAGACCCAGTACTTC. This encodes CASSGTSGLQETQYF.

This clonotype was seen once. The rearrangement joins TRBV30 to TRBJ2-7; D unclear. The germline CDR1 and CDR2 sequences are GTSNPN and SVGIG (reference sequence). V shed 0 bases and J shed 5 bases, with 8 bases lying between them. The CDR3 loop spans 12 amino acids. CDR3 residues: CAWSVRYHEQYF. CDR3 nucleotide sequence: TGTGCCTGGAGTGTACGGTACCACGAGCAGTACTTC. The full variable domain, its missing parts supplied by reference TRBV30 and TRBJ2-7, is SQTIHQWPATLVQPVGSPLSLECTVEGTSNPNLYWYRQAAGRGLQLLFYSVGIGQISSEVPQNLSASRPQDRQFILSSKKLLLSDSGFYLCAWSVRYHEQYFGPGTRLTVT.

The chain uses TRBV5-6 and TRBJ1-5; perhaps TRBD1 as D (5 bases). Trimming shortened V by 2 bases and J by 2 bases, and 11 bases separated the two germline ends. From germline, CDR1 is SGHDT and CDR2 YYEEEE. This CDR3 has 15 residues. The CDR3 DNA follows: TGTGCCAGCAGCTTAGCGGGACGGGGCAATCAGCCCCAGCATTTT. Amino acid sequence: CASSLAGRGNQPQHF.